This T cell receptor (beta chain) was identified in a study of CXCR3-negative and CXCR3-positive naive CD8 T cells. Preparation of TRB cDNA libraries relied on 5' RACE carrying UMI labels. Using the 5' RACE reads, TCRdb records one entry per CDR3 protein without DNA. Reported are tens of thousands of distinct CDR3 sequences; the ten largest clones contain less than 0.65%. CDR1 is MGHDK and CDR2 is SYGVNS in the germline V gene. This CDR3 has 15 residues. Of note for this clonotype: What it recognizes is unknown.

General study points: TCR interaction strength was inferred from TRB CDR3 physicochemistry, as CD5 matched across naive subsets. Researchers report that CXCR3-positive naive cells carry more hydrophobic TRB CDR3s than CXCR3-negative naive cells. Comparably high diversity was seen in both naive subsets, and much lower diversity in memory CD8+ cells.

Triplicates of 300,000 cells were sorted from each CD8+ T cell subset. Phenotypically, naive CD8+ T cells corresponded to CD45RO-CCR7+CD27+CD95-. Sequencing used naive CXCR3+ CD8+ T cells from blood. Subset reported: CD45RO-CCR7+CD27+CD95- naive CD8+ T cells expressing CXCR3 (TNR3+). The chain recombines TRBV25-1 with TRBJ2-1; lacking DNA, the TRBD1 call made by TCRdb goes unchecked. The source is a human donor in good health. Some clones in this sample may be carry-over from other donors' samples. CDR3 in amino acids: CASSDRDRAFGEQFF.